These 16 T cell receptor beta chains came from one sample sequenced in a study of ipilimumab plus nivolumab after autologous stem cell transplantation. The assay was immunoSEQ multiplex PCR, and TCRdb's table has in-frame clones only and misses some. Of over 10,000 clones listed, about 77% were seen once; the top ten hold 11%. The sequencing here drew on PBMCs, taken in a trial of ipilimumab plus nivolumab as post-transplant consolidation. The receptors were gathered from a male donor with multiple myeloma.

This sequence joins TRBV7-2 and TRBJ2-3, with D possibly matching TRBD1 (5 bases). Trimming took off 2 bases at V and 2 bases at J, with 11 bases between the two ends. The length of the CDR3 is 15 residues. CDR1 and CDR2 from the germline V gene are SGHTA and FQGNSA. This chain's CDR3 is CASSLNVGLTDTQYF. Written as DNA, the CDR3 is TGTGCCAGCAGCTTAAATGTGGGGCTCACAGATACGCAGTATTTT.

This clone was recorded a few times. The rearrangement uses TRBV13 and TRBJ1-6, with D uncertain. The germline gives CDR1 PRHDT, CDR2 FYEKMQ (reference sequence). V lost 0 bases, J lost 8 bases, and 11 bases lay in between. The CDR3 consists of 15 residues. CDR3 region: CASSLGHTDHSPLHF. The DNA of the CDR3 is TGTGCCAGCAGCTTAGGTCACACGGATCATTCACCCCTCCACTTT.

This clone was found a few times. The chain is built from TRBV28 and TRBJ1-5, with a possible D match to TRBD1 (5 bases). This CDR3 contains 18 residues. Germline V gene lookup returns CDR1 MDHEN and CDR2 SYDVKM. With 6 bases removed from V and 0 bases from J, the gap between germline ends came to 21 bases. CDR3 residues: CASSFPGTDLYSNQPQHF. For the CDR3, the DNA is TGTGCCAGCAGCTTCCCCGGGACCGACCTTTATAGCAATCAGCCCCAGCATTTT.

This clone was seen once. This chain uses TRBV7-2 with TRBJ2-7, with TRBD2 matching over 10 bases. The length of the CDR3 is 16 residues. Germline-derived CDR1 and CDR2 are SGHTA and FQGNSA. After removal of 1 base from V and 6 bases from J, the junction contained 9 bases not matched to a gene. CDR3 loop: CASSLGALAGVVEQYF. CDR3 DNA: TGTGCCAGCAGCTTAGGGGCCCTAGCGGGGGTGGTCGAGCAGTACTTC.

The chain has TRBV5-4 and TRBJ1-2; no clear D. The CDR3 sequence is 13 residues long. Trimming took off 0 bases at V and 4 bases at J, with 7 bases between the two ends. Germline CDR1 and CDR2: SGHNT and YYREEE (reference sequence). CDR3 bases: TGTGCCAGCAGCTTGGCTCAGCCCTATGGCTACACCTTC. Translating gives CASSLAQPYGYTF.

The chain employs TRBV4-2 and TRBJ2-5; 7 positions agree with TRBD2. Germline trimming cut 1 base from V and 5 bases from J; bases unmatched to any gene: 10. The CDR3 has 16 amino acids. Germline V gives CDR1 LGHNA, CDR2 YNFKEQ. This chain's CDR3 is CASSQGVSSGDETQYF. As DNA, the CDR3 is TGTGCCAGCAGCCAAGGAGTGTCCAGCGGGGATGAGACCCAGTACTTC.

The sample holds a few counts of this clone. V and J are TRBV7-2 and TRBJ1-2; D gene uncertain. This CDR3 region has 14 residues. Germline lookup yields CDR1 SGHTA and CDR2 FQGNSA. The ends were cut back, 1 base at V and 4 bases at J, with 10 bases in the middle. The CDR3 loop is CASSLEVTGYGYTF. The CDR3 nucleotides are TGTGCCAGCAGCTTAGAGGTCACGGGCTATGGCTACACCTTC.

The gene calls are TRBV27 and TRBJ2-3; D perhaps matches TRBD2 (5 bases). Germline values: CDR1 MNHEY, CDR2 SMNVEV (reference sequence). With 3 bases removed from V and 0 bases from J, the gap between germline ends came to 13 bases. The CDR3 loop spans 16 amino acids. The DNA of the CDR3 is TGTGCCAGCAGTTTTTCAGCGGAGGAGAGCACAGATACGCAGTATTTT. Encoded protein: CASSFSAEESTDTQYF.

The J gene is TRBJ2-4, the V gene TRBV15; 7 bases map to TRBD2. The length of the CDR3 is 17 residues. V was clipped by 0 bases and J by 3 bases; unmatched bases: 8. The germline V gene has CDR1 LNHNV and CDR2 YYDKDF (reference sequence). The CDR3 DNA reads TGTGCCACCAGCAGAGATAGAAGCGGGGTCGGCAAAAACATTCAGTACTTC. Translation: CATSRDRSGVGKNIQYF.

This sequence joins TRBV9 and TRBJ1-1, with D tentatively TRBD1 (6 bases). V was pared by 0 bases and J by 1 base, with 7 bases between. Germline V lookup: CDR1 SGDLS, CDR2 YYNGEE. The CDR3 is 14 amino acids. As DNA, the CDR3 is TGTGCCAGCAGCGTAGCGGGACAGAACACTGAAGCTTTCTTT. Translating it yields CASSVAGQNTEAFF.

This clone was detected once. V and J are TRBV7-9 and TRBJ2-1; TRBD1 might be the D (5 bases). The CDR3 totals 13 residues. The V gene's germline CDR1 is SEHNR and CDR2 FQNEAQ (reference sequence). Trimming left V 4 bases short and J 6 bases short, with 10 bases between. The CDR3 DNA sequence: TGTGCCAGCAGCTCGACAGCTGGCAATGAGCAGTTCTTC. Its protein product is CASSSTAGNEQFF.

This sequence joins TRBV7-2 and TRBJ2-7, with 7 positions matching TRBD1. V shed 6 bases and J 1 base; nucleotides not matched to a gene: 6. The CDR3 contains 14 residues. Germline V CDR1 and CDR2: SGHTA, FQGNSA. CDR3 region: CASRGAGGSYEQYF. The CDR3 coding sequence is TGTGCCAGCAGGGGGGCAGGGGGTTCCTACGAGCAGTACTTC.

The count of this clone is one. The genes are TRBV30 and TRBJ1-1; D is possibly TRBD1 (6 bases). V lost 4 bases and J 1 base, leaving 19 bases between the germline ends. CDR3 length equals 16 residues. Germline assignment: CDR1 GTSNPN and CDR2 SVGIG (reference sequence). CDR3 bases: TGTGCCTGGACCCCCCAGGGTACAGGGCGGAACACTGAAGCTTTCTTT. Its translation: CAWTPQGTGRNTEAFF.

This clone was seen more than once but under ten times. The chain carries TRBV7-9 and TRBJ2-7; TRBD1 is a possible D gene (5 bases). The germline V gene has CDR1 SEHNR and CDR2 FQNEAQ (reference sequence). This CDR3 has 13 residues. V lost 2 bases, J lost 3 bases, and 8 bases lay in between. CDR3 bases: TGTGCCAGCAGCTTACAGGGTTTCTACGAGCAGTACTTC. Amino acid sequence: CASSLQGFYEQYF.

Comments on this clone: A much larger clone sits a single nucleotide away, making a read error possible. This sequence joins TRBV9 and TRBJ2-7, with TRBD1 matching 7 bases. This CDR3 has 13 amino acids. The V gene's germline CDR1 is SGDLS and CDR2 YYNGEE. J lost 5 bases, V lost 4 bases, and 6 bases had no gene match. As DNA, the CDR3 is TGTGCCAGCAGCCCCGGACAGGACCACGAGCAGTACTTC. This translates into CASSPGQDHEQYF.

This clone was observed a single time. CDR3 sequence (DNA): TGCGCCAGCAGCTTAGACCTTAACACTGAAGCTTTCTTT. Translation: CASSLDLNTEAFF. V and J are TRBV5-1 and TRBJ1-1; no reliable D call. The CDR3 has 13 amino acids. Germline CDR1 and CDR2: SGHRS and YFSETQ. V was trimmed by 2 bases and J by 2 bases, leaving 7 bases between them.